Each of the 14 T cell receptor beta chains below was sequenced from the same sample in a study of blood T cells in healthy people across ages. The authors ran a second PCR of roughly 6 to 12 cycles using a sample-barcoded 5' primer and a J-beta primer mix. MiXCR was run by TCRdb on the 5' RACE reads, yielding one entry per CDR3 protein. The data hold 1 million or so distinct CDR3 sequences, with 35% to 55% observed a single time. Sequencing was performed on blood. The receptors were sampled from a woman aged 60-75 years in good health.

V and J are TRBV6-5 and TRBJ2-1; weak D call: TRBD2 (6 bases). Looked up from germline, CDR1 is MNHEY and CDR2 is SVGAGI. The length of the CDR3 is 11 residues. V lost 2 bases and J 11 bases, leaving 7 bases between the germline ends. The CDR3 is CASSYAGKQFF. CDR3 nucleotide sequence: TGTGCCAGCAGTTACGCGGGGAAGCAGTTCTTC.

This clonotype appeared a few times. This rearrangement joins TRBV7-9 to TRBJ2-7; D uncertain. CDR3 size: 15 residues. V lost 7 bases, J lost 3 bases, and 19 bases lay in between. Per germline, CDR1 SEHNR and CDR2 FQNEAQ (reference sequence). The CDR3 sequence: CASTPRRTPDYEQYF. The CDR3 DNA is TGTGCCAGCACCCCGCGGCGGACGCCAGACTACGAGCAGTACTTC. The variable domain in full, with the rest retrieved from reference TRBV7-9 and TRBJ2-7, is DTGVSQNPRHKITKRGQNVTFRCDPISEHNRLYWYRQTLGQGPEFLTYFQNEAQLEKSRLLSDRFSAERPKGSFSTLEIQRTEQGDSAMYLCASTPRRTPDYEQYFGPGTRLTVT.

This clonotype was observed at least ten times. The rearrangement links TRBV9 to TRBJ2-3; D is uncertain. The CDR3 is 14 residues long. CDR1 SGDLS and CDR2 YYNGEE come from the germline V gene. V was clipped by 2 bases and J by 4 bases, with 11 bases between them. DNA for the CDR3: TGTGCCAGCAGCGTGGAAGGTTTCGCAGATACGCAGTATTTT. It yields the protein CASSVEGFADTQYF.

There are a few counts of this clonotype. The gene calls are TRBV6-5 and TRBJ2-3, with a weak D call TRBD1 (8 bases). V lost 8 bases and J 4 bases, leaving 19 bases between the germline ends. Germline V CDR1 and CDR2: MNHEY, SVGAGI. CDR3 length equals 15 residues. The CDR3 reads CASGLQGGSADTQYF. The CDR3, as DNA: TGTGCCAGCGGGCTACAGGGGGGGTCCGCAGATACGCAGTATTTT.

This chain connects TRBV27 to TRBJ2-7, with D unresolved. Per the germline V gene, CDR1 is MNHEY and CDR2 is SMNVEV (reference sequence). V was shortened by 2 bases and J by 0 bases, with 5 bases between the two germline ends. This CDR3 contains 13 residues. CDR3 in DNA: TGTGCCAGCAGTTTAGACCACTCCTACGAGCAGTACTTC. Its protein is CASSLDHSYEQYF.

The table lists this clonotype with a few counts. The gene calls are TRBV20-1 and TRBJ2-3; 8 bases line up with TRBD2. The CDR3 sequence is 17 residues long. The junction had 9 bases not matched to a gene; V was cut back by 0 bases and J by 1 base. Looked up from germline, CDR1 is DFQATT and CDR2 is SNEGSKA (reference sequence). In DNA, the CDR3 is TGCAGTGCTAGAGATCGGGAGGGCACTTGGGGCACAGATACGCAGTATTTT. The encoded protein is CSARDREGTWGTDTQYF.

The CDR3 spells CASSLGQRNQFF. The DNA of the CDR3 is TGCGCCAGCAGCTTGGGACAGAGAAATCAGTTCTTC. The rearrangement joins TRBV5-1 to TRBJ2-1; possibly TRBD1 for D (5 bases). Trimming stripped 0 bases from V and 13 bases from J, with 11 bases between. Germline V CDR1 and CDR2: SGHRS, YFSETQ. This CDR3 comprises 12 residues.

This clonotype was detected only once. The gene calls are TRBV6-5 and TRBJ2-3; D possibly corresponds to TRBD2 (5 bases). The CDR3 sequence is 17 residues long. The germline gives CDR1 MNHEY, CDR2 SVGAGI. V lost 0 bases, J lost 0 bases, and 13 bases lay in between. CDR3: CASSYSRGPTSTDTQYF. The CDR3 nucleotides are TGTGCCAGCAGTTACTCCCGCGGGCCAACTAGCACAGATACGCAGTATTTT.

The V gene is TRBV6-5, the J gene TRBJ1-5; 7 bases fit TRBD1. Per the germline V gene, CDR1 is MNHEY and CDR2 is SVGAGI. The CDR3 loop spans 15 amino acids. J gave up 2 bases and V 6 bases, and 7 bases lay outside the gene matches. Here the CDR3 reads CASSLDRVGNQPQHF. The CDR3 nucleotides are TGTGCCAGCAGCCTCGACAGGGTCGGCAATCAGCCCCAGCATTTT.

This chain joins TRBV27 and TRBJ2-7, with no clear D. The length of the CDR3 is 15 residues. Germline values: CDR1 MNHEY, CDR2 SMNVEV (reference sequence). Trimming left V 1 base short and J 4 bases short, with 14 bases between. The CDR3 nucleotides are TGTGCCAGCAGTTTATTTGGCGGACCCCTGTACGAGCAGTACTTC. Encoded protein: CASSLFGGPLYEQYF.

The V and J genes are TRBV14 and TRBJ2-7, with D perhaps matching TRBD1 or TRBD2 (6 bases each). Germline CDR1 is SGHDN and CDR2 is FVKESK. This CDR3 contains 14 residues. The ends were cut back, 1 base at V and 6 bases at J, with 13 bases in the middle. The CDR3 DNA reads as TGTGCCAGCAGCCAAGCGATAGGGGGAGGCGAGCAGTACTTC. Translated, it gives CASSQAIGGGEQYF.

The DNA of the CDR3 is TGTGCCAGCAGCCAAGTTGTCGCGCCCCAAGAGACCCAGTACTTC. Protein: CASSQVVAPQETQYF. The chain carries TRBV3-1 and TRBJ2-5, with D unclear. The V gene lost 1 base and the J gene lost 1 base, with 10 bases spanning the gap. The CDR3 is 15 residues long. Germline V gene lookup returns CDR1 LGHDT and CDR2 YNNKEL (reference sequence).

V is TRBV7-9 and J is TRBJ2-4, with 9 positions matching TRBD1. The J call may not be correct, given that the DNA end is closer to TRBJ2-7. CDR3 size: 14 residues. Germline loops: CDR1 SEHNR, CDR2 FQNEAQ (reference sequence). The DNA of the CDR3 is TGTGCCAGCACCGGGACAGGGCCTTCCTACGAGCAGTACTTC. Translating it yields CASTGTGPSYEQYF.

V is TRBV28 and J is TRBJ2-2; perhaps D is TRBD1 or TRBD2 (5 bases each). The CDR3 is 15 residues long. Trimming stripped 3 bases from V and 6 bases from J, with 14 bases between. The germline gives CDR1 MDHEN, CDR2 SYDVKM. In nucleotides, the CDR3 is TGTGCCAGCAGTTTGGGGGATGCTGTTTCCGGGGAGCTGTTTTTT. This translates into CASSLGDAVSGELFF.